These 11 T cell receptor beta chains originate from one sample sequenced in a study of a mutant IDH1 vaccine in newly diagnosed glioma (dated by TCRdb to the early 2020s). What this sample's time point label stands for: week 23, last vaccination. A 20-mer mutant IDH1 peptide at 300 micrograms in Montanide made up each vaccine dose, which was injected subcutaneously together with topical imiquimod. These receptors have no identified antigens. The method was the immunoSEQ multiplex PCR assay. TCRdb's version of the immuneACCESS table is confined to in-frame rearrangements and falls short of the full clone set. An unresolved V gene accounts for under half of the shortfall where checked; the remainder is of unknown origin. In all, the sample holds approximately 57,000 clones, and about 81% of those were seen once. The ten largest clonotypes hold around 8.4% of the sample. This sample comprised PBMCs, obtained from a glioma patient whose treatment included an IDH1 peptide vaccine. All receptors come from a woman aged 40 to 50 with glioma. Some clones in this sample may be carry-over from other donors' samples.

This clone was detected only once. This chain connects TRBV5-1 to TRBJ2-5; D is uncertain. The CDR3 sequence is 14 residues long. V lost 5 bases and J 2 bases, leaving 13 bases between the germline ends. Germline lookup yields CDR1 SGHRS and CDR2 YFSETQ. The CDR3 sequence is CASSPRSIQETQYF. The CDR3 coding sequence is TGCGCCAGCAGTCCTAGGAGCATTCAAGAGACCCAGTACTTC.

CDR3 region: CASSLGGQETQYF. CDR3 in DNA: TGTGCCAGCAGCCTCGGAGGCCAAGAGACCCAGTACTTC. This chain connects TRBV5-4 to TRBJ2-5; possible D gene TRBD2, 5 bases. The CDR3 has 13 residues. CDR1 is SGHNT, CDR2 YYREEE, per germline (reference sequence). Trimming left V 4 bases short and J 1 base short, with 8 bases between.

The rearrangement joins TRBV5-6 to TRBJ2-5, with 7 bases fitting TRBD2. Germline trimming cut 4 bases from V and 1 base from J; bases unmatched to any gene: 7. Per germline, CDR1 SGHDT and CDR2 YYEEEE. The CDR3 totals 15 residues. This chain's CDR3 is CASSAAAGAQETQYF. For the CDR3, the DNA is TGTGCCAGCAGCGCCGCCGCGGGAGCCCAAGAGACCCAGTACTTC.

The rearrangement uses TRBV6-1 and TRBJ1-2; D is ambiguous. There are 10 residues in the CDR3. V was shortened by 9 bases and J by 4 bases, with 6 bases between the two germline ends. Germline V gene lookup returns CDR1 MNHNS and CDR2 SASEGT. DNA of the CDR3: TGTGCCAGTGACTTCTATGGCTACACCTTC. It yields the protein CASDFYGYTF.

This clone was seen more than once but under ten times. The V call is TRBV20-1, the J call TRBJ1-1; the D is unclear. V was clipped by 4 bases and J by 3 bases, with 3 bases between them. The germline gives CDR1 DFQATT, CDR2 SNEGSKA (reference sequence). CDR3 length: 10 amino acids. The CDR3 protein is CSAMDTEAFF. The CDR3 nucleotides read TGCAGTGCTATGGACACTGAAGCTTTCTTT.

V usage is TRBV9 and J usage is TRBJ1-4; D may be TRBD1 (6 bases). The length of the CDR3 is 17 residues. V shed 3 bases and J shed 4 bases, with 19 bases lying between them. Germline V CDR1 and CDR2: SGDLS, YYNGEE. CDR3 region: CASSEGSGERNNEKLFF. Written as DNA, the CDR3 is TGTGCCAGCAGCGAGGGTTCAGGGGAGAGGAATAATGAAAAACTGTTTTTT.

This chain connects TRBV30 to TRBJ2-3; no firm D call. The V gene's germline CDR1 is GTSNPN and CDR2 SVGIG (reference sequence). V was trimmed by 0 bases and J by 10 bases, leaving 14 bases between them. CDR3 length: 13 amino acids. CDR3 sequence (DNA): TGTGCCTGGAGTGTACAAGACAAGGGATCGCAGTATTTT. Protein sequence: CAWSVQDKGSQYF.

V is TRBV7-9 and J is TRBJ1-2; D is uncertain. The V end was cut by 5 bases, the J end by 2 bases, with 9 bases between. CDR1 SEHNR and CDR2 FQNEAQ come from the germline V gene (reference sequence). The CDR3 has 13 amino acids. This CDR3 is CASSRTENYGYTF. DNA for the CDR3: TGTGCCAGCAGCCGGACGGAAAACTATGGCTACACCTTC.

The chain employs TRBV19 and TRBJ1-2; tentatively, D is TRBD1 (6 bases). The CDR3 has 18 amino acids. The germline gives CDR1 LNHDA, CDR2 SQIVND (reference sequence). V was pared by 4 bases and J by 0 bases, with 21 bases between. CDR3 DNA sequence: TGTGCCAGTAGTACCTCCCTGCAGGGCGGGGGGCCTAACTATGGCTACACCTTC. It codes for CASSTSLQGGGPNYGYTF.

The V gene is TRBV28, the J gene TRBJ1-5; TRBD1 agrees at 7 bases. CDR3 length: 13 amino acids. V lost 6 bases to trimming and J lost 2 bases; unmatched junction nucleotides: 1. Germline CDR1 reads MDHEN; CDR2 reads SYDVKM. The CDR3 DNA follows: TGTGCCAGCAGCGACAGGGGCAATCAGCCCCAGCATTTT. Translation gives CASSDRGNQPQHF.

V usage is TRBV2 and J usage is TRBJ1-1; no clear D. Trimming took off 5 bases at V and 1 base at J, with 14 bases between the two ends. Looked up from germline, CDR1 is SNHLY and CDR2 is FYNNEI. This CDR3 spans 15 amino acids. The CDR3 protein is CASSFFSAENTEAFF. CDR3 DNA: TGTGCCAGCAGTTTCTTCAGTGCGGAGAACACTGAAGCTTTCTTT.